The clone carrying this TCR beta chain was seen ten or more times. The antigen remains undetermined. By flow cytometry, patients selected for sequencing had shown an expansion of CD8+CD57+ cells. Patients were untreated when blood was sampled. The data were taken from a study of CD8+CD57+ T cells in acquired aplastic anemia. Background on the study: Quantities of DNA derived from sorted CD4+ and CD8+ cells averaged roughly 3 ug. Notes on the study in general: Between patients and controls, CD8+ Simpson's diversity did not vary significantly. It was found that under 30 CD8+ CDR3 sequences were shared between patients and controls.

The CDR3 loop spans 17 amino acids. Germline trimming cut 4 bases from V and 8 bases from J; bases unmatched to any gene: 15. Germline V lookup: CDR1 SGHRS, CDR2 YFSETQ. Genomic DNA served as template for TCR beta VDJ and CDR3 profiling. TCRdb fed the reads into MiXCR, producing one record per CDR3 protein. Among 150,000 to 200,000 distinct CDR3 sequences listed, less than 50% were seen once. Sequenced material: sorted CD4+, CD8+, or CD8+CD57+ T cells (not recorded which) from PBMCs. The chain has TRBV5-1 and TRBJ1-6; 7 nucleotides align to TRBD1. The sequence was collected from a human donor with aplastic anemia. Here the CDR3 reads CASSLRPQGLGDSPLHF. The CDR3 DNA reads as TGCGCCAGCAGCCTACGTCCACAGGGGTTGGGGGATTCACCCCTCCACTTT.